This T cell receptor beta chain was retrieved from a study of control samples from healthy donors and cancer patients. J lost 4 bases, V lost 4 bases, and 6 bases had no gene match. The germline V gene encodes CDR1 MGHRA and CDR2 YSYEKL. The length of the CDR3 is 14 residues. The protocol was immunoSEQ multiplex PCR, while the TCRdb copy is restricted to in-frame clones and leaves out a portion. The top ten hold around 7.3% of the sample, which has about 140,000 clones, 91% seen once. The chain carries TRBV4-1 and TRBJ1-1, with 7 positions matching TRBD1. The sample consisted of blood. The sequence was obtained from a man aged 18 to 29 in good health. The DNA of the CDR3 is TGCGCCAGCAGCCTCAGGACAGGTTCCACTGAAGCTTTCTTT. Translation: CASSLRTGSTEAFF.